The source of this T cell receptor (beta chain) is a study of T-cell memory formation after mild COVID-19. Whole-study context: TCR clusters mostly belonged to single donors.

5'RACE with constant-segment primers built TCRalpha and TCRbeta cDNA libraries with UMIs. Each CDR3 protein is one row after TCRdb ran MiXCR on the 5' RACE reads. Of 100,000 to 150,000 distinct CDR3 sequences in the sample, roughly 6% were seen once. Trimming shortened V by 4 bases and J by 4 bases, and 20 bases separated the two germline ends. Per the germline V gene, CDR1 is SGHRS and CDR2 is YFSETQ. The CDR3 has 16 residues. The specimen was PBMCs or a T cell subset sorted from them (not recorded which). This chain connects TRBV5-1 to TRBJ1-2; maybe TRBD1 (5 bases). The receptor comes from an adult woman who had mild COVID-19 (a few samples of this study predate the infection). Cell type and time point are not known. CDR3 protein: CASSGGDVKGTYGYTF. The CDR3 region has the DNA TGCGCCAGCAGCGGGGGTGATGTAAAGGGGACCTATGGCTACACCTTC.